This T cell receptor (beta chain) was recorded in a study of human T cells and chemical hapten exposure. The CDR3 covers 15 residues. The germline CDR1 and CDR2 sequences are SGHRS and YFSETQ. With V trimmed by 7 bases and J by 7 bases, 13 bases remained unmatched. Specified time point: patch test 1, 2 weeks after DPC sensitization. As for treatment: therapeutic diphenylcyclopropenone sensitization with weekly scalp DPC. Samples of blood were obtained prior to the application of each patch test. TCRdb itself ran the RACE reads through MiXCR, one entry per CDR3 protein. This table holds around 100,000 distinct CDR3 sequences, approximately 11% found once.

V gene TRBV5-1 combines with J gene TRBJ2-1; 8 positions agree with TRBD2. The TCR was taken from a middle-aged woman with alopecia areata. Some clones in this sample may be carry-over from other donors' samples. The material sequenced was whole blood, taken in connection with sensitization to the hapten diphenylcyclopropenone (DPC). The CDR3 region is CASREGSGRENEQFF. For the CDR3, the DNA is TGCGCCAGCCGGGAGGGGAGCGGGAGAGAAAATGAGCAGTTCTTC.